The present entry profiles one T cell receptor beta chain with its context. V lost 5 bases and J 4 bases, leaving 8 bases between the germline ends. The germline V gene has CDR1 SSHAT and CDR2 FNYEAQ (reference sequence). The CDR3 extends over 12 amino acids. TCRdb reanalysed the 5' RACE reads using MiXCR and keeps one entry per CDR3 protein. The table shows some 12,000 distinct CDR3 sequences, with about 50% occurring only once. The chain recombines TRBV7-7 with TRBJ2-5; weak D call: TRBD1 (6 bases). The TCR sequence derives from a female donor with breast cancer. The sample consisted of tumor-infiltrating naive CD4+ T cells sorted from the breast tumor. Noted subset: naive CD4+ T cells, CD4+CD45RA+CD25-. The CDR3 region has the DNA TGTGCCAGCAGCCCCAGGGGAGAGACCCAGTACTTC. It encodes CASSPRGETQYF.